These 8 T cell receptor beta chains were all obtained from the same sample, sequenced in a study of long-term antiretroviral therapy in people with HIV (dated by TCRdb to the early 2020s). The immunoSEQ hsTCRB v3.0 assay was used at survey level resolution for TRB variable region sequencing. TCRdb took over this immuneACCESS table, retaining in-frame rearrangements with V and J assigned. Such tables are incomplete; in checked studies, under half of the missing clones stem from an unresolved V gene, and the remainder is unexplained. This sample has approximately 23,000 clones in its table, and 65% to 85% of those were observed once. The biggest ten clones account for less than 9.5% of the sample. The material sequenced was unsorted PBMCs, taken 1.5 years after starting antiretroviral therapy. The receptors were sampled from a man aged 25-45 years with HIV.

V and J are TRBV7-2 and TRBJ2-7; possible D gene TRBD2, 5 bases. Germline loops: CDR1 SGHTA, CDR2 FQGNSA. With 5 bases removed from V and 0 bases from J, the gap between germline ends came to 8 bases. This CDR3 has 13 residues. The CDR3: CASSHGSSYEQYF. CDR3 DNA sequence: TGTGCCAGCAGCCATGGGAGCTCCTACGAGCAGTACTTC.

The chain recombines TRBV5-1 with TRBJ1-1; D unresolved. V was shortened by 1 base and J by 4 bases, with 14 bases between the two germline ends. The CDR3 is 15 amino acids. The V gene's germline CDR1 is SGHRS and CDR2 YFSETQ. The CDR3 DNA is TGCGCCAGCAGCTTGAGCTGGGAAAGCGGCACTGAAGCTTTCTTT. It encodes CASSLSWESGTEAFF.

This chain links TRBV27 with TRBJ2-6; 11 bases are shared with TRBD1. The V segment lost 5 bases and the J segment 8 bases; nucleotides outside the gene matches: 14. Germline loops: CDR1 MNHEY, CDR2 SMNVEV (reference sequence). This CDR3 region has 18 residues. This CDR3 is CASSPGTGGLIIPNVLTF. The CDR3 nucleotides are TGTGCCAGCAGTCCGGGGACAGGGGGTCTCATTATACCCAACGTCCTGACTTTC.

V usage is TRBV7-2 and J usage is TRBJ1-1; the D gene is possibly TRBD1 (6 bases). Trimming took 1 base from V and 3 from J, leaving 12 bases between them. The germline gives CDR1 SGHTA, CDR2 FQGNSA. There are 15 residues in the CDR3. The DNA for the CDR3 is TGTGCCAGCAGCTTAGTGCTGGGGGCCCACACTGAAGCTTTCTTT. It yields the protein CASSLVLGAHTEAFF.

The chain employs TRBV12-5 and TRBJ2-1, with D perhaps TRBD2 (5 bases). This CDR3 comprises 11 residues. Trimming left V 7 bases short and J 5 bases short, with 6 bases between. Germline CDR1 reads LGHNT; CDR2 reads FRNRAP. The CDR3 nucleotides are TGTGCTAGTGTCGGGAACAATGAGCAGTTCTTC. It yields the protein CASVGNNEQFF.

The J gene is TRBJ2-1, the V gene TRBV12-2; the table names TRBD1, a call not compared with the DNA. TRBV12-2 is assigned pseudogene status. The CDR3 totals 21 residues. The chain's CDR3 is CASRPITLDRGPGGYYNEQFF. As DNA, the CDR3 is TGTGCAAGTCGTCCTATCACATTGGACAGGGGGCCGGGAGGGTACTACAATGAGCAGTTCTTC.

This sequence joins TRBV5-1 and TRBJ1-1, with 7 positions matching TRBD1. Losses at the gene ends were 0 bases for V and 4 bases for J; bases not matched to a gene: 6. The length of the CDR3 is 15 residues. Germline V gene data show CDR1 as SGHRS and CDR2 as YFSETQ. CDR3 in DNA: TGCGCCAGCAGCTTGGAGGGGACAGAAAGCACTGAAGCTTTCTTT. Its translation: CASSLEGTESTEAFF.

The V gene is TRBV9, the J gene TRBJ2-7; TRBD2 aligns across 7 bases. The CDR3 contains 14 residues. J was trimmed by 3 bases and V by 0 bases; bases with no gene match: 3. Germline CDR1 reads SGDLS; CDR2 reads YYNGEE. DNA of the CDR3: TGTGCCAGCAGCGTAGGCGGGAGAAACTACGAGCAGTACTTC. This encodes CASSVGGRNYEQYF.